This record covers a single T cell receptor beta chain. The antigen is not known. This sample is drawn from a study of Ad26.COV2.S vaccination and SARS-CoV-2 variants. For the study at large: Recipients of Ad26.COV2.S got it intramuscularly, once or twice 56 days apart. General study points: From the TCR breadth and depth analyses, total T cell responses may have been underestimated. Substantial breadth was reportedly displayed by spike-specific CD8+ and CD4+ T cell responses after vaccination.

Using immunoSEQ multiplex PCR, the repertoire was profiled, and TCRdb retains in-frame clones only, with some absent. Of roughly 500,000 clones listed, around nine tenths are singletons. Treatment reported: around 19 received Ad26.COV2.S at low or high dose, single or two shots; about five received placebo; per-sample allocation not given. Day 63 after the first injection of vaccine or placebo was the sampling time. Germline lookup yields CDR1 LGHNA and CDR2 YSLEER. The CDR3 contains 18 residues. Trimming took 1 base from V and 1 from J, leaving 17 bases between them. The TCR was taken from a person aged 18 to 59 who received the Ad26.COV2.S COVID-19 vaccine or a placebo. The sequenced sample was peripheral blood, obtained in a trial of Ad26.COV2.S vaccine versus placebo. The chain is built from TRBV4-3 and TRBJ1-5, with D tentatively TRBD1 (5 bases). The CDR3 nucleotides are TGCGCCAGCAGCCAAGGTGGCGGAATGGGGGTAAGCAATCAGCCCCAGCATTTT. Its translation is CASSQGGGMGVSNQPQHF.